Below, one T cell receptor beta chain is given with its context. What it binds is not known. Profiling relied on immunoSEQ multiplex PCR, and the TCRdb table lists in-frame clones only, not all of them. The sample holds 60,000 to 75,000 clones, under 90% seen once. Time point specified: week 11, during vaccination. The vaccine gave 300 ug of a 20-mer mutant IDH1 peptide subcutaneously per dose. These data originate in a study of a mutant IDH1 vaccine in newly diagnosed glioma. Germline V CDR1 and CDR2: SGHNT, YYREEE (reference sequence). V dropped 5 bases and J dropped 1; count of bases not matched to a gene: 4. The CDR3 spans 16 residues.

This sample comprised PBMCs, obtained from a glioma patient whose treatment included an IDH1 peptide vaccine. The V and J genes are TRBV5-4 and TRBJ2-3, with 13 bases lining up with TRBD2. The TCR originated in a man between 25 and 39 years old with glioma. The CDR3: CASRDGTSGGTDTQYF. CDR3 nucleotides: TGTGCCAGCAGAGACGGGACTAGCGGGGGCACAGATACGCAGTATTTT.